This T cell receptor beta chain stems from a study of T cell responses to AZD1222 COVID-19 vaccine. Study results and limitations: Clonal diversity may have been underestimated in mostly white British donors. Spike was spanned by vaccine-associated CD4 TCRs, with dominance at 160-218 and 743-854.

The assay was immunoSEQ multiplex PCR, and TCRdb's table has in-frame clones only and misses some. This table holds around 150,000 clones, more than 80% found once. Turning to this clone: Its target is not known.

This clonotype was sampled from an adult in good health. Sequenced here: peripheral blood, sampled on day 0 of AZD1222 vaccination.

CDR3 in amino acids: CASSLGQAPYQPQHF. For the CDR3, the DNA is TGTGCCAGCAGCTTAGGACAGGCCCCTTATCAGCCCCAGCATTTT. This chain joins TRBV11-2 and TRBJ1-5; D is possibly TRBD1 (6 bases). The CDR3 spans 15 residues. Germline CDR1 and CDR2: SGHAT and FQNNGV. Trimming stripped 1 base from V and 5 bases from J, with 12 bases between.